This T cell receptor (beta chain) was sequenced during a study of cytotoxic CD8 clonotypes in ibrutinib-treated CLL. About the study: Mean per-sample yields comprised 255,043 productive templates and fewer than 95,000 productive rearrangements.

Study conclusions and caveats: Higher circulating CD8+ T-cell counts strongly accompanied higher baseline clonality, above age-matched healthy donors. Treatment saw public clonotypes, which were uncommon, either contract or stay stable.

The length of the CDR3 is 13 residues. Trimming removed 6 bases at V and 4 bases at J, with 12 bases between. Per the germline V gene, CDR1 is MNHNS and CDR2 is SASEGT. Turning to this clone: The antigen is undetermined.

The table came from immunoSEQ multiplex PCR; TCRdb's copy has only in-frame clones and leaves some out. Among about 69,000 clones listed, more than 70% were seen once. This chain uses TRBV6-1 with TRBJ2-5; the D gene is possibly TRBD1 (6 bases). This TCR came from a human donor with chronic lymphocytic leukemia. This specimen was PBMCs, taken at disease progression, from a patient treated with ibrutinib. The CDR3 spells CASRDTRGETQYF. CDR3 bases: TGTGCCAGCAGGGATACCAGGGGAGAGACCCAGTACTTC.